The 20 T cell receptor beta chains in this list originate from one sample, sequenced in a study of T cell responses to AZD1222 COVID-19 vaccine. The protocol was immunoSEQ multiplex PCR, while the TCRdb copy is restricted to in-frame clones and leaves out a portion. The table records 150,000 to 200,000 clones, 90% to 95% of them present only once. This material consisted of peripheral blood, taken 28 days after the second AZD1222 dose. The receptor set was obtained from an adult who received the AZD1222 COVID-19 vaccine.

This chain connects TRBV2 to TRBJ1-2, with D perhaps TRBD1 (5 bases). The CDR3 is made up of 12 amino acids. The V gene lost 1 base and the J gene lost 5 bases, with 5 bases spanning the gap. Germline V gives CDR1 SNHLY, CDR2 FYNNEI. The CDR3 sequence: CASSEGGYGYTF. The CDR3 DNA sequence: TGTGCCAGCAGTGAAGGGGGGTATGGCTACACCTTC.

This sequence joins TRBV7-2 and TRBJ2-1, with 16 positions matching TRBD2. Germline CDR1 and CDR2: SGHTA and FQGNSA. The CDR3 has 18 amino acids. After removal of 2 bases from V and 2 bases from J, the junction contained 3 bases not matched to a gene. The CDR3 DNA reads as TGTGCCAGCAGCTTAACCGGGACTAGCGGGGGGGCCTACAATGAGCAGTTCTTC. This sequence encodes CASSLTGTSGGAYNEQFF.

J is TRBJ2-3 and V is TRBV5-4; D not resolved. The ends were cut back, 4 bases at V and 2 bases at J, with 8 bases in the middle. This CDR3 has 13 residues. CDR1 and CDR2 from the germline V gene are SGHNT and YYREEE (reference sequence). CDR3 bases: TGTGCCAGCAGCCCAGACCACACAGATACGCAGTATTTT. Residues: CASSPDHTDTQYF. Combining the CDR3 with reference TRBV5-4 and TRBJ2-3 gives the whole variable domain ETGVTQSPTHLIKTRGQQVTLRCSSQSGHNTVSWYQQALGQGPQFIFQYYREEENGRGNFPPRFSGLQFPNYSSELNVNALELDDSALYLCASSPDHTDTQYFGPGTRLTVL.

V usage is TRBV30 and J usage is TRBJ1-1; D uncertain. Trimming stripped 2 bases from V and 5 bases from J, with 9 bases between. The germline V gene encodes CDR1 GTSNPN and CDR2 SVGIG (reference sequence). There are 12 residues in the CDR3. CDR3 coding DNA: TGTGCCTGGAGTCTGATACGTACTGAAGCTTTCTTT. Translated: CAWSLIRTEAFF.

This chain joins TRBV10-3 and TRBJ1-1; no firm D call. CDR1 ENHRY and CDR2 SYGVKD come from the germline V gene. The V end was cut by 7 bases, the J end by 0 bases, with 9 bases between. There are 13 residues in the CDR3. CDR3 in DNA: TGTGCCATCACTGTGAGTGTGAACACTGAAGCTTTCTTT. It yields the protein CAITVSVNTEAFF.

This sequence joins TRBV7-2 and TRBJ1-2, with TRBD1 matching over 8 bases. CDR1 and CDR2 from the germline V gene are SGHTA and FQGNSA. The ends lost 5 bases at V and 5 bases at J; junction bases unmatched: 13. The CDR3 covers 16 residues. The CDR3 protein is CASSTRTGRDIYGYTF. DNA for the CDR3: TGTGCCAGCAGCACCCGGACAGGGCGGGATATATATGGCTACACCTTC.

The gene calls are TRBV27 and TRBJ1-4; 10 bases match TRBD1. Germline loops: CDR1 MNHEY, CDR2 SMNVEV (reference sequence). V was clipped by 4 bases and J by 4 bases; unmatched bases: 3. This CDR3 has 15 amino acids. The CDR3 spells CASSSGTGVNEKLFF. CDR3 nucleotide sequence: TGTGCCAGCAGTTCAGGGACAGGGGTTAATGAAAAACTGTTTTTT.

This clone was seen only once. The chain carries TRBV6-2 or TRBV6-3 and TRBJ2-7; 7 bases map to TRBD1. The CDR3 runs 16 residues. Losses at the gene ends were 2 bases for V and 1 base for J; bases not matched to a gene: 8. The germline CDR1 and CDR2 sequences are MNHEY and SVGEGT. The CDR3 coding sequence is TGTGCCAGCAGTTACGCTTGGGTGGGACAGTCCTACGAGCAGTACTTC. Its protein is CASSYAWVGQSYEQYF.

The J gene is TRBJ1-6, the V gene TRBV30; D call uncertain. Germline loops: CDR1 GTSNPN, CDR2 SVGIG (reference sequence). The CDR3 contains 12 residues. With 5 bases removed from V and 8 bases from J, the gap between germline ends came to 10 bases. The chain's CDR3 is CAWGLADSPLHF. The CDR3, as DNA: TGTGCCTGGGGTCTGGCGGATTCACCCCTCCACTTT.

The gene calls are TRBV2 and TRBJ1-4; D gene uncertain. Germline CDR1 reads SNHLY; CDR2 reads FYNNEI. This CDR3 has 15 amino acids. V lost 2 bases to trimming and J lost 0 bases, with 7 bases between them. The chain's CDR3 is CASSEWLSTNEKLFF. Here the CDR3 DNA reads TGTGCCAGCAGTGAATGGCTGTCAACTAATGAAAAACTGTTTTTT.

The genes are TRBV15 and TRBJ2-7; D is ambiguous. The CDR3 has 15 amino acids. V shed 0 bases and J shed 0 bases, with 9 bases lying between them. Germline CDR1 is LNHNV and CDR2 is YYDKDF (reference sequence). The CDR3 bases are TGTGCCACCAGCAGAGATGCCGGTAGCTCCTACGAGCAGTACTTC. Its protein is CATSRDAGSSYEQYF.

V is TRBV4-2 and J is TRBJ2-3; 13 bases are shared with TRBD2. Looked up from germline, CDR1 is LGHNA and CDR2 is YNFKEQ. V lost 3 bases to trimming and J lost 5 bases; unmatched junction nucleotides: 5. The length of the CDR3 is 16 residues. For the CDR3, the DNA is TGTGCCAGCAGCCAGGGGACTAGCGGGATGGAAGATACGCAGTATTTT. As protein: CASSQGTSGMEDTQYF.

This clone was observed a single time. The chain has TRBV6-5 and TRBJ1-2; possibly TRBD1 for D (5 bases). Germline V gene sequence: CDR1 MNHEY, CDR2 SVGAGI. The CDR3 contains 15 residues. The V end was cut by 0 bases, the J end by 5 bases, with 13 bases between. The CDR3 DNA reads TGTGCCAGCAGTTACTCGGCGGGGGGTTATTATGGCTACACCTTC. Its translation: CASSYSAGGYYGYTF.

This chain connects TRBV7-2 to TRBJ2-5, with 13 bases that match TRBD2. The V segment lost 1 base and the J segment 9 bases; nucleotides outside the gene matches: 14. CDR1 is SGHTA and CDR2 is FQGNSA in the germline V gene. CDR3 length equals 18 residues. CDR3 residues: CASSLGLAGGPSGGAQYF. Written as DNA, the CDR3 is TGTGCCAGCAGCTTAGGACTAGCGGGAGGACCCTCTGGGGGGGCCCAGTACTTC.

The rearrangement links TRBV7-9 to TRBJ2-2; either TRBD1 or TRBD2 may supply D (5 bases each). Trimming removed 8 bases from V and 6 bases from J, with 10 bases in between. Germline V gene data show CDR1 as SEHNR and CDR2 as FQNEAQ (reference sequence). The CDR3 length is 12 residues. For the CDR3, the DNA is TGTGCCAGCGGGACGGGTCCCGGGGAGCTGTTTTTT. It translates to CASGTGPGELFF.

The chain links TRBV9 to TRBJ1-3, with 8 positions matching TRBD1. J was trimmed by 2 bases and V by 2 bases; bases with no gene match: 3. The CDR3 covers 15 residues. The germline gives CDR1 SGDLS, CDR2 YYNGEE. DNA of the CDR3: TGTGCCAGCAGCGTGGCGACAGGGGCTGGAAACACCATATATTTT. Protein product: CASSVATGAGNTIYF.

The J gene is TRBJ1-6, the V gene TRBV5-6; weak D call: TRBD1 (5 bases). The germline gives CDR1 SGHDT, CDR2 YYEEEE. Trimming removed 6 bases at V and 5 bases at J, with 15 bases between. The CDR3 sequence is 15 residues long. CDR3: CASTTGGGDNSPLHF. As DNA, the CDR3 is TGTGCCAGCACCACCGGGGGGGGAGATAATTCACCCCTCCACTTT.

About this clone itself: Other DNA sequences in this specimen translate into the identical CDR3. CDR3: CASSFGGYGYTF. CDR3 coding DNA: TGTGCCAGCAGTTTCGGAGGGTATGGCTACACCTTC. The chain carries TRBV12-3 or TRBV12-4 and TRBJ1-2; D remains ambiguous. There are 12 residues in the CDR3. V was shortened by 3 bases and J by 5 bases, with 7 bases between the two germline ends.

In nucleotides, the CDR3 is TGTGCCACCTCCGGGGACAGGGCGACTGAAGCTTTCTTT. Its translation: CATSGDRATEAFF. The chain employs TRBV15 and TRBJ1-1, with 9 nucleotides matching TRBD1. The CDR3 has 13 residues. The germline V gene has CDR1 LNHNV and CDR2 YYDKDF (reference sequence). Trimming removed 8 bases from V and 5 bases from J; junction bases left unmatched: 6.

The CDR3 loop reads CASSPRTGVSGEAFF. CDR3 DNA: TGTGCCAGCAGCCCAAGGACAGGGGTTAGTGGGGAAGCTTTCTTT. The chain combines TRBV7-2 with TRBJ1-1, with 9 nucleotides matching TRBD1. The CDR3 covers 15 residues. Germline V gives CDR1 SGHTA, CDR2 FQGNSA. With V trimmed by 5 bases and J by 8 bases, 12 bases remained unmatched.